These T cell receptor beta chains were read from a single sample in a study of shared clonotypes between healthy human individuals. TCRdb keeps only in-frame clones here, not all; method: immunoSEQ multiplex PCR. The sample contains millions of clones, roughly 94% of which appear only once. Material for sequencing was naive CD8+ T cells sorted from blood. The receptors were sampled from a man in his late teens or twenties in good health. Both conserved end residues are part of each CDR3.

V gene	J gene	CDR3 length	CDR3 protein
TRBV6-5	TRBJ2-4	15	CASRHTNTGLDIQYF
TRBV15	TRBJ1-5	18	CATSSGTSVTGSNQPQHF
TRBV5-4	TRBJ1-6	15	CASSLSGTGDSPLHF
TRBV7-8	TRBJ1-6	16	CASSLGGQGYNSPLHF
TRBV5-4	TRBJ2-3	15	CASSLLAGVTDTQYF
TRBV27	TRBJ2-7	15	CASSLSSGTSYEQYF
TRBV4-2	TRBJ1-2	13	CASSPEAPIGYTF
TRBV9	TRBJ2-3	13	CASSVEVADTQYF
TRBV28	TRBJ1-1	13	CASRAGVHSEAFF
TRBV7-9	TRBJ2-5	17	CASSPPRGERLGETQYF
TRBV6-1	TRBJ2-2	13	CASREGQTGELFF
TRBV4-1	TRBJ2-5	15	CASSHSETSQETQYF
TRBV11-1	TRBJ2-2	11	CASSFAGELFF
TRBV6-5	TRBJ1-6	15	CAYLRDSFFNSPLHF